The 5 T cell receptor beta chains below come from one sample, sequenced in a study of vaccination effects on CD4 cells after COVID-19. Their target antigens are unknown. Researchers isolated CD4+ T cells once about 11 days of culture had elapsed. Libraries were prepared by immunoSEQ multiplex PCR; TCRdb keeps only in-frame clonotypes and omits some of them. The sample lists roughly 30,000 clones, 70% occurring once. This specimen was CD4+ T cells from PBMCs cultured without peptide, taken before COVID-19 vaccination. The receptors originated from a human donor who received a COVID-19 vaccine.

V gene TRBV30 combines with J gene TRBJ1-1; D may be TRBD1 (6 bases). V was trimmed by 5 bases and J by 11 bases, leaving 21 bases between them. The CDR3 is 13 amino acids. Looked up from germline, CDR1 is GTSNPN and CDR2 is SVGIG (reference sequence). The CDR3 spells CAWGGQGSSVAFF. The CDR3 DNA reads TGTGCCTGGGGGGGACAAGGGAGTTCGGTTGCTTTCTTT. Using reference TRBV30 and TRBJ1-1 for the parts outside the CDR3, the full variable domain is SQTIHQWPATLVQPVGSPLSLECTVEGTSNPNLYWYRQAAGRGLQLLFYSVGIGQISSEVPQNLSASRPQDRQFILSSKKLLLSDSGFYLCAWGGQGSSVAFFGQGTRLTVV.

The chain uses TRBV10-3 and TRBJ2-7, with D unclear. Germline CDR1 is ENHRY and CDR2 is SYGVKD. The CDR3 loop spans 16 amino acids. V shed 3 bases and J shed 1 base, with 16 bases lying between them. The CDR3: CAISDADSARSYEQYF. CDR3 in DNA: TGTGCCATCAGTGATGCCGATTCCGCACGATCCTACGAGCAGTACTTC.

In its sample, this clone was seen a few times. The chain couples TRBV21-1 to TRBJ2-5; the table's D call, TRBD2, has no DNA check behind it. TRBV21-1 is flagged as a pseudogene. The CDR3 spans 21 residues. CDR3 region: CASSKELGGVQCQKNQETQYF. The DNA of the CDR3 is TGTGCCAGCAGCAAAGAACTGGGGGGGGTACAGTGCCAGAAAAACCAAGAGACCCAGTACTTC.

This clone was seen a few times. The CDR3 loop reads CASSLASQETQYF. The CDR3 DNA follows: TGTGCCAGCAGTTTAGCCAGCCAAGAGACCCAGTACTTC. V gene TRBV12-3 or TRBV12-4 combines with J gene TRBJ2-5; D gene uncertain. V shed 0 bases and J shed 1 base, with 3 bases lying between them. The CDR3 consists of 13 residues.

The chain has TRBV5-1 and TRBJ2-1; 10 positions match TRBD1. CDR3 length: 18 amino acids. Trimming removed 3 bases from V and 5 bases from J; junction bases left unmatched: 14. The germline V gene has CDR1 SGHRS and CDR2 YFSETQ. CDR3 in amino acids: CASSSLITPGQGNNEQFF. The CDR3 coding sequence is TGCGCCAGCAGCTCACTAATCACCCCGGGACAGGGGAACAATGAGCAGTTCTTC.